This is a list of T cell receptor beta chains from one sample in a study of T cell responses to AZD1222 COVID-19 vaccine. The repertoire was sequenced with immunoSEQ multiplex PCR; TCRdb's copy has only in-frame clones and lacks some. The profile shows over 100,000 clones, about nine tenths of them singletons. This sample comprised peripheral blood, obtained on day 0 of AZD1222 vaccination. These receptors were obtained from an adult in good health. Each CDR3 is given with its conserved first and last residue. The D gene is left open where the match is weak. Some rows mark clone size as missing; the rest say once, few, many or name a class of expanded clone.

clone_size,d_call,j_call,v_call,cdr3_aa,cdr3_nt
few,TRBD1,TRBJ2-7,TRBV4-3,CASSQGYRGQHEQYF,TGCGCCAGCAGCCAAGGCTACAGGGGGCAGCATGAGCAGTACTTC
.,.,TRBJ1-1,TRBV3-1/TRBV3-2,CASSQASQAEAFF,TGTGCCAGCAGCCAAGCGTCGCAGGCTGAAGCTTTCTTT
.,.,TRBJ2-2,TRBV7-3,CASSLTDGELFF,TGTGCCAGCAGCTTGACAGACGGGGAGCTGTTTTTT
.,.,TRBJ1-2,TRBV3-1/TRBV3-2,CASSQDPTDYGYTF,TGTGCCAGCAGCCAAGATCCCACGGACTATGGCTACACCTTC
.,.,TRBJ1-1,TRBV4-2,CASSQGDSGGTEAFF,TGTGCCAGCAGCCAAGGCGATTCGGGGGGCACTGAAGCTTTCTTT
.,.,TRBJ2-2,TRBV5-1,CASSLARHSNTGELFF,TGCGCCAGCAGCTTGGCCCGGCACTCGAACACCGGGGAGCTGTTTTTT
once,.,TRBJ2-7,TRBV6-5,CASSYSSGLSYEQYF,TGTGCCAGCAGTTACTCGTCAGGGTTATCCTACGAGCAGTACTTC
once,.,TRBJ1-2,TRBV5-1,CASNGGSHNYGYTF,TGCGCCAGCAACGGCGGCAGTCATAACTATGGCTACACCTTC
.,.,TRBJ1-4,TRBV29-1,CSVVGGAVVEKLFF,TGCAGCGTTGTGGGGGGCGCGGTTGTGGAAAAACTGTTTTTT
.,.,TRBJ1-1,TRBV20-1,CSARLLIEAFF,TGCAGTGCTAGATTACTAATTGAAGCTTTCTTT